This T cell receptor (beta chain) was sequenced in a study of CD4 T cells in relation to SARS-CoV-2 and coronaviruses. For this clone: Its specificity is unknown.

TCRdb keeps only in-frame clones here, not all; method: immunoSEQ multiplex PCR. The table lists 20,000 to 25,000 clones, just under 75% of them singletons. J lost 8 bases, V lost 5 bases, and 7 bases had no gene match. The CDR3 totals 13 residues. The germline CDR1 and CDR2 sequences are LNHDA and SQIVND (reference sequence). The unexposed donors gave CD4+ T cells in about 2011-2019, prior to COVID-19. The cells were cultured for under twelve days before CD4+ T cells were isolated. The V gene is TRBV19, the J gene TRBJ1-2; 8 bases agree with TRBD1. The receptor was isolated from a human donor in good health. Sequencing was done on a sample of CD4+ T cells from PBMCs, cultured in vitro. As DNA, the CDR3 is TGTGCCAGTAGTCCCCAGGGGGCCGGCGGCTACACCTTC. This codes for CASSPQGAGGYTF.